This TCR beta chain was identified during a study of cytomegalovirus exposure and HLA in healthy donors. Study-wide findings and caveats: TRBV6-2, TRBV6-3 and some other V segments were unresolvable in 87-base-pair reads. Common viral pathogens seemed to be connected with several of the most significant clusters, according to a later analysis.

Germline-derived CDR1 and CDR2 are SQVTM and ANQGSEA. The CDR3 runs to 13 residues. V was pared by 6 bases and J by 1 base, with 12 bases between. PCR involved 60 Vbeta and 13 Jbeta primers. Profiled with immunoSEQ multiplex PCR; TCRdb holds only in-frame clones, not every one. The table includes around 110,000 clones, 65% to 80% detected once. To note about this clone: Its target is not known.

This TCR derives from a woman in her 50s in good health and CMV-seropositive. The chain carries TRBV29-1 and TRBJ1-1, with D possibly being TRBD1 (6 bases). The sequencing input was PBMCs. For the CDR3, the DNA is TGCAGCGTCCAACGGACAGCGAACACTGAAGCTTTCTTT. Its protein is CSVQRTANTEAFF.